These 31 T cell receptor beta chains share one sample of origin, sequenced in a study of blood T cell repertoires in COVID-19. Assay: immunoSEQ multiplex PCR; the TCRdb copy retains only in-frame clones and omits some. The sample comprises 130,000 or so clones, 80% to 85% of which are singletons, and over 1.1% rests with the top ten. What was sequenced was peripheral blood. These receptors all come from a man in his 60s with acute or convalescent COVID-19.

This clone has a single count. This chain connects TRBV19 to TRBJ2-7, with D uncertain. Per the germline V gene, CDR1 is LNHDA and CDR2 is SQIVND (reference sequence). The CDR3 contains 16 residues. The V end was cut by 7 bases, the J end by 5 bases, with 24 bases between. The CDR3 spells CASTSGLLVVWDEQYF. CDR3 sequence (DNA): TGTGCCAGTACCTCAGGTCTACTGGTGGTCTGGGACGAGCAGTACTTC.

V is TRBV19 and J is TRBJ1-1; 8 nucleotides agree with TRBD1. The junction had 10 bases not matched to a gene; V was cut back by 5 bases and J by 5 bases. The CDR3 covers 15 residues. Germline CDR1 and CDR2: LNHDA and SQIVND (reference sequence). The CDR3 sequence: CASSYGQGEGTEAFF. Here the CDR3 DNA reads TGTGCCAGTAGTTACGGACAGGGAGAGGGGACTGAAGCTTTCTTT.

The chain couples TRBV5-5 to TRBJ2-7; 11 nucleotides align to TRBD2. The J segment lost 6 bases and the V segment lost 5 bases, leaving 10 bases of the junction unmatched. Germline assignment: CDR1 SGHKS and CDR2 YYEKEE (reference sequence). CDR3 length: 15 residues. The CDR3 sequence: CASRDSTSGVGEQYF. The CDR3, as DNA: TGTGCCAGCAGAGACTCGACTAGCGGGGTTGGCGAGCAGTACTTC.

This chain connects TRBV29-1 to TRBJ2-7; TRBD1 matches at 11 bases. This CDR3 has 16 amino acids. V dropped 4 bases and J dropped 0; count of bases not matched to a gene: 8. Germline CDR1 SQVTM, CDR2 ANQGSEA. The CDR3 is CSVVGTGGLVSYEQYF. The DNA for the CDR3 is TGCAGCGTTGTGGGGACAGGGGGTTTGGTCTCCTACGAGCAGTACTTC.

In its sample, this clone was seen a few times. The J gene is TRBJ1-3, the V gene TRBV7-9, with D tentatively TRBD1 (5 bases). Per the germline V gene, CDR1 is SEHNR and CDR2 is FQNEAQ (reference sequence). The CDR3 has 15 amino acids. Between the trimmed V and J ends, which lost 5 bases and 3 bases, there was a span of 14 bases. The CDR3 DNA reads TGTGCCAGCAGCACCTACGACAGCTTTGGAAACACCATATATTTT. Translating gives CASSTYDSFGNTIYF.

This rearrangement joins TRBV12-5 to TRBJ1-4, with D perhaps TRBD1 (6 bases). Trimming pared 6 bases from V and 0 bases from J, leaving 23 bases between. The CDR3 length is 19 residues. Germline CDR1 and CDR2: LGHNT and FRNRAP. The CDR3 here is CASGSGGKGGTATNEKLFF. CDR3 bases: TGTGCTAGTGGCTCAGGTGGTAAAGGGGGTACCGCAACTAATGAAAAACTGTTTTTT.

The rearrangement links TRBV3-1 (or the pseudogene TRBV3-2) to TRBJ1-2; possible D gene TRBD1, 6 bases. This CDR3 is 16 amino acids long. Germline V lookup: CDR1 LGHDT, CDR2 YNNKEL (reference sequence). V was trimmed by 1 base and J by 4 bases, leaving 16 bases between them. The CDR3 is CASSQVQGINLYGYTF. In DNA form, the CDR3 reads TGTGCCAGCAGCCAAGTCCAGGGGATAAACCTCTATGGCTACACCTTC.

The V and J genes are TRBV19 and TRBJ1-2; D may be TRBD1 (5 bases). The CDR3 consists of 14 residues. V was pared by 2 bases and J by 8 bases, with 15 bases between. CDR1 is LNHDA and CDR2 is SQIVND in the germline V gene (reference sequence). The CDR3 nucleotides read TGTGCCAGTAGTATAAGGTCGGGGGGTGAAGGCTACACCTTC. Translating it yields CASSIRSGGEGYTF.

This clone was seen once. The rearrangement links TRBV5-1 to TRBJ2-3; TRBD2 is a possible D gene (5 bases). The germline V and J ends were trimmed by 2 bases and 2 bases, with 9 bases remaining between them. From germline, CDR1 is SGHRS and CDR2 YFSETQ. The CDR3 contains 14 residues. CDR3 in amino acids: CASSLASFTDTQYF. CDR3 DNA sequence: TGCGCCAGCAGCTTAGCTAGCTTCACAGATACGCAGTATTTT.

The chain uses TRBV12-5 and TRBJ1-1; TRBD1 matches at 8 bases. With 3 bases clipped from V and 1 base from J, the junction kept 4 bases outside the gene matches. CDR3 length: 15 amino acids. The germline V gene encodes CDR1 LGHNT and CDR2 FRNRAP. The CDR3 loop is CASGFQGARNTEAFF. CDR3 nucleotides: TGTGCTAGTGGTTTCCAGGGGGCTCGGAACACTGAAGCTTTCTTT.

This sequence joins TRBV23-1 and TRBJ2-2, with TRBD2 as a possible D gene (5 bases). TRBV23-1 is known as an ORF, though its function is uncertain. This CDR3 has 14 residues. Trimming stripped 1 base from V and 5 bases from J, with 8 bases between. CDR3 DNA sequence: TGCGCCAGCAGTCAATTCCGGGGAACCGGGGAGCTGTTTTTT. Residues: CASSQFRGTGELFF.

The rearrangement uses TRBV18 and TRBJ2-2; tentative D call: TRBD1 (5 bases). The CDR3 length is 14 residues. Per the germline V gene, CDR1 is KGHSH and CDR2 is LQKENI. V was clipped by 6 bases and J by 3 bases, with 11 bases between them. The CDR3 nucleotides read TGTGCCAGCTCCCTCCTCAGGGACACCGGGGAGCTGTTTTTT. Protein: CASSLLRDTGELFF.

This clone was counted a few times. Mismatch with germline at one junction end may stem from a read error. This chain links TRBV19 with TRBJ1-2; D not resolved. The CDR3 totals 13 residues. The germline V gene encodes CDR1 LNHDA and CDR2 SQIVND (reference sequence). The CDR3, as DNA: TGTGCCAGTAGTGTAGAGCGCAACTATGGCTACACCTTC. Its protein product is CASSVERNYGYTF.

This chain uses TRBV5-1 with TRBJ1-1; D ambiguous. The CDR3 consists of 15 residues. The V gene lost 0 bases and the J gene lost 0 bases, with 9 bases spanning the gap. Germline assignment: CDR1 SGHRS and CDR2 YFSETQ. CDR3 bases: TGCGCCAGCAGCTTGGAACGGAGGATGAACACTGAAGCTTTCTTT. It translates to CASSLERRMNTEAFF.

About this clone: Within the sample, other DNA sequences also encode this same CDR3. The CDR3 spells CASSLRDRGREQYF. The DNA for the CDR3 is TGCGCCAGCAGCTTGCGGGACAGGGGGCGCGAGCAGTACTTC. This rearrangement joins TRBV5-1 to TRBJ2-7; 12 nucleotides agree with TRBD1. The V gene's germline CDR1 is SGHRS and CDR2 YFSETQ. V lost 1 base, J lost 6 bases, and 2 bases stayed unmatched. CDR3 length: 14 amino acids. Looking up the rest from reference TRBV5-1 and TRBJ2-7 gives the full variable domain: KAGVTQTPRYLIKTRGQQVTLSCSPISGHRSVSWYQQTPGQGLQFLFEYFSETQRNKGNFPGRFSGRQFSNSRSEMNVSTLELGDSALYLCASSLRDRGREQYFGPGTRLTVT.

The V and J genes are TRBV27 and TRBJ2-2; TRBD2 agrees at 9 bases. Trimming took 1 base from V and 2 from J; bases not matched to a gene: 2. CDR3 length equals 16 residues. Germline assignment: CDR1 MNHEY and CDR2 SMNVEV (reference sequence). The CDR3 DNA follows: TGTGCCAGCAGTTTATGGCGGGGGGGAAACACCGGGGAGCTGTTTTTT. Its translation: CASSLWRGGNTGELFF.

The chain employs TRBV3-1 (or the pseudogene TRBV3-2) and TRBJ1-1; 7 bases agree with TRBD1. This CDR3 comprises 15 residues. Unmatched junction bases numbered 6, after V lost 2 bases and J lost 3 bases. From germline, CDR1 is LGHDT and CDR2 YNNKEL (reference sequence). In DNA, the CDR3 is TGTGCCAGCAGCCAAACCCTTACAGGGGACACTGAAGCTTTCTTT. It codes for CASSQTLTGDTEAFF.

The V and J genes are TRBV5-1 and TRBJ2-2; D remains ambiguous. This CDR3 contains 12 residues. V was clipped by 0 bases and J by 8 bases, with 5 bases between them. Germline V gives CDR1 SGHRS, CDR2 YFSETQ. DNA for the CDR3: TGCGCCAGCAGCTTGGTTGCGGGGGAGCTGTTTTTT. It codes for CASSLVAGELFF. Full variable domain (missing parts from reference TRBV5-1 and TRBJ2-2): KAGVTQTPRYLIKTRGQQVTLSCSPISGHRSVSWYQQTPGQGLQFLFEYFSETQRNKGNFPGRFSGRQFSNSRSEMNVSTLELGDSALYLCASSLVAGELFFGEGSRLTVL.

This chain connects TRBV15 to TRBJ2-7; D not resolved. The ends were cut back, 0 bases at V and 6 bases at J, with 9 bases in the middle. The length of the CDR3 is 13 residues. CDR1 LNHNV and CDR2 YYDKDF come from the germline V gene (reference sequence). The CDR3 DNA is TGTGCCACCAGCAGAGAGCCATTGGCCGAGCAGTACTTC. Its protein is CATSREPLAEQYF.

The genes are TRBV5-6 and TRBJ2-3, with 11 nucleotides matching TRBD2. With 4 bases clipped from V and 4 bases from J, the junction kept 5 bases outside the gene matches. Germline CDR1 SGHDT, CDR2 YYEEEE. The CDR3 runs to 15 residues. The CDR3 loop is CASSLLAGDADTQYF. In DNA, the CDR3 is TGTGCCAGCAGCCTACTAGCGGGAGATGCAGATACGCAGTATTTT.

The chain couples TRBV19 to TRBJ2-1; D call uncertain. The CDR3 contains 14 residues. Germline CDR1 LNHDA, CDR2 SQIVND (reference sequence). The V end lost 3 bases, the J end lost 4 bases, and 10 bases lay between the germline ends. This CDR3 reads CASSIEAEYNEQFF. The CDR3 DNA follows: TGTGCCAGTAGTATCGAGGCGGAATACAATGAGCAGTTCTTC.

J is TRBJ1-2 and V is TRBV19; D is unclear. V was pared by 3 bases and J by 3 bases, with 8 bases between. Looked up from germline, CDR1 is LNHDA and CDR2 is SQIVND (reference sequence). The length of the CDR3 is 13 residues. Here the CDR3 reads CASSINRDYGYTF. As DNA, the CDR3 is TGTGCCAGTAGTATTAACCGCGACTATGGCTACACCTTC. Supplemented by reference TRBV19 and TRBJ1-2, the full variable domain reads DGGITQSPKYLFRKEGQNVTLSCEQNLNHDAMYWYRQDPGQGLRLIYYSQIVNDFQKGDIAEGYSVSREKKESFPLTVTSAQKNPTAFYLCASSINRDYGYTFGSGTRLTVV.

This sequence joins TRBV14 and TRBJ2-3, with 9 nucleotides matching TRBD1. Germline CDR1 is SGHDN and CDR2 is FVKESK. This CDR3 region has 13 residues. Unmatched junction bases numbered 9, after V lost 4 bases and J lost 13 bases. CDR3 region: CASSPFRQGVKYF. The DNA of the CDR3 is TGTGCCAGCAGCCCTTTCAGACAGGGGGTTAAGTATTTT. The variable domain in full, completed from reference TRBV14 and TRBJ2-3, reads EAGVTQFPSHSVIEKGQTVTLRCDPISGHDNLYWYRRVMGKEIKFLLHFVKESKQDESGMPNNRFLAERTGGTYSTLKVQPAELEDSGVYFCASSPFRQGVKYFGPGTRLTVL.

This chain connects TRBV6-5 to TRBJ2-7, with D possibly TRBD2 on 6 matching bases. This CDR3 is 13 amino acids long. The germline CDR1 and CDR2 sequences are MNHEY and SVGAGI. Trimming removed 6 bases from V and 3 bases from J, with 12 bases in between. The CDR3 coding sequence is TGTGCCAGCAGGGGGGGAGTCAACTACGAGCAGTACTTC. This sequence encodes CASRGGVNYEQYF.

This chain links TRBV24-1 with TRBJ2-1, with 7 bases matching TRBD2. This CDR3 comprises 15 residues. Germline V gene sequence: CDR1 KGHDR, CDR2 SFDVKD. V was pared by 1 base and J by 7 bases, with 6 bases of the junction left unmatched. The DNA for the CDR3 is TGTGCCACCAGTGATTTAAGATGGGGGGGAAATGAGCAGTTCTTC. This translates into CATSDLRWGGNEQFF.

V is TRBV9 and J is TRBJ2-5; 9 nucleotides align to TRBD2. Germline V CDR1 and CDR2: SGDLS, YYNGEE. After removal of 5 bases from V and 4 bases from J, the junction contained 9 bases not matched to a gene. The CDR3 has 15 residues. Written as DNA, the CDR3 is TGTGCCAGCAGTATCAATAGCGGGGGCCCAGAGACCCAGTACTTC. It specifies CASSINSGGPETQYF.

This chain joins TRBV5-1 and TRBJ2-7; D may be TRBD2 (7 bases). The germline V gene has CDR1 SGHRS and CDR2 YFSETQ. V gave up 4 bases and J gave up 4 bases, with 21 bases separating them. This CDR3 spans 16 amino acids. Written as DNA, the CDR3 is TGCGCCAGCAGCCTCCTGGGGGGCGGGGGTTCATACGAGCAGTACTTC. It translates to CASSLLGGGGSYEQYF. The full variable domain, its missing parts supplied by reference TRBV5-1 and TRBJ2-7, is KAGVTQTPRYLIKTRGQQVTLSCSPISGHRSVSWYQQTPGQGLQFLFEYFSETQRNKGNFPGRFSGRQFSNSRSEMNVSTLELGDSALYLCASSLLGGGGSYEQYFGPGTRLTVT.

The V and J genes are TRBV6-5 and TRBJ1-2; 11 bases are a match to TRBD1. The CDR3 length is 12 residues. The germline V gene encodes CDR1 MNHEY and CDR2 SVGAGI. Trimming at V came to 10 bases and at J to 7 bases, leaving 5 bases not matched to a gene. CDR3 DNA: TGTGCCAACTCGGACAGGGGGCTTGGCTACACCTTC. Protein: CANSDRGLGYTF.

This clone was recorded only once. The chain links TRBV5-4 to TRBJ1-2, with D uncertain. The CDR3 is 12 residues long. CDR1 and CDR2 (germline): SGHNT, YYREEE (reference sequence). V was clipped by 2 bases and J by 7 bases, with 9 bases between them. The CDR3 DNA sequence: TGTGCCAGCAGCTTACAAGGGAGTGGCTACACCTTC. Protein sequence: CASSLQGSGYTF.

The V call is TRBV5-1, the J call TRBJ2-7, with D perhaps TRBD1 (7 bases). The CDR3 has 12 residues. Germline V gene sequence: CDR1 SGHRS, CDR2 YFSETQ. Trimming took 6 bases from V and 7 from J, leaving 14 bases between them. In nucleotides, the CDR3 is TGCGCCAGCATTTCCCAGGGGGGAGAGCAGTACTTC. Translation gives CASISQGGEQYF.

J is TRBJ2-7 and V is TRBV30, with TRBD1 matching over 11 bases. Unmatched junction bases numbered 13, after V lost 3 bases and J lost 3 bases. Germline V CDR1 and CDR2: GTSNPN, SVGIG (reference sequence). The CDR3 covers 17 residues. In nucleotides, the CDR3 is TGTGCCTGGAGGCCCCGGACAGGGGGCGCCATGGGCTACGAGCAGTACTTC. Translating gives CAWRPRTGGAMGYEQYF.